Listed below are T cell receptor beta chains from one sample, sequenced in a study of CD8+ T cells in alopecia areata. Assay used: immunoSEQ multiplex PCR; TCRdb lists only in-frame clones, some missing. The table lists roughly 150,000 clones, 50% to 60% of them singletons. The specimen was CD4+ T cells sorted from blood. Receptors were obtained from a human donor in good health. The CDR3 runs from the conserved cysteine through the conserved F or W. A D gene is named only where the DNA matches it firmly. Clone sizes are given selectively: once, few, many, or a class where the clone is expanded.

once,-,TRBJ2-6,TRBV6-6,TGTGCCAGCAATACTATAGACTCTGGGGCCAACGTCCTGACTTTC,CASNTIDSGANVLTF
few,-,TRBJ2-5,TRBV29-1,TGCAGCGTTGAAGAGACTGACAGGTGGACGACCCAGTACTTC,CSVEETDRWTTQYF
once,TRBD1,TRBJ1-4,TRBV27,TGTGCCAGCCCGCAGGGGGCAGATGAAAAACTGTTTTTT,CASPQGADEKLFF
few,-,TRBJ2-3,TRBV27,TGTGCCAGCAGTGCGTATGGGGCGCTGCCCACAGATACGCAGTATTTT,CASSAYGALPTDTQYF
-,TRBD2,TRBJ2-1,TRBV6-1,TGTGCCAAACTAGCGTCTCTGAGGTTCTTC,CAKLASLRFF
few,-,TRBJ1-4,TRBV6-5,TGTGCCAGCAGTCCCCGGTGGAGTAATGAAAAACTGTTTTTT,CASSPRWSNEKLFF
-,-,TRBJ1-2,TRBV15,TGTGCCACCAGCAGAGATTTGTCCCCCCGAGCTAACTATGGCTACACCTTC,CATSRDLSPRANYGYTF
-,TRBD2,TRBJ2-7,TRBV5-1,TGCGCCAGCAGCTCGGGACTAGCGGGAGGCCTCACGACCTACGAGCAGTACTTC,CASSSGLAGGLTTYEQYF
few,TRBD1,TRBJ2-5,TRBV5-7,TGTGCCAGCAGCAAATGGAAAATCCGGGACAGGGGCCAGGAGACCCAGTACTTC,CASSKWKIRDRGQETQYF
-,-,TRBJ1-4,TRBV5-1,TGCGCCAGCAGCTCGGGAGGGAGGACTAATGAAAAACTGTTTTTT,CASSSGGRTNEKLFF
few,-,TRBJ2-4,TRBV19,TGTGCCAGTAGAACAGGCATTCAGTACTTC,CASRTGIQYF
once,-,TRBJ2-2,TRBV6-5,TGTGCCAGCAGCTCGGGGACAATCACCGGGGAGCTGTTTTTT,CASSSGTITGELFF
-,-,TRBJ2-2,TRBV6-5,TGTGCCGCCGGGGGGCCGGGCACCGGGGAGCTGTTTTTT,CAAGGPGTGELFF
-,TRBD1,TRBJ2-1,TRBV6-1,TGTGCCAGCAGGGGGGACAGGGAAAAACGTGAGCAGTTCTTC,CASRGDREKREQFF